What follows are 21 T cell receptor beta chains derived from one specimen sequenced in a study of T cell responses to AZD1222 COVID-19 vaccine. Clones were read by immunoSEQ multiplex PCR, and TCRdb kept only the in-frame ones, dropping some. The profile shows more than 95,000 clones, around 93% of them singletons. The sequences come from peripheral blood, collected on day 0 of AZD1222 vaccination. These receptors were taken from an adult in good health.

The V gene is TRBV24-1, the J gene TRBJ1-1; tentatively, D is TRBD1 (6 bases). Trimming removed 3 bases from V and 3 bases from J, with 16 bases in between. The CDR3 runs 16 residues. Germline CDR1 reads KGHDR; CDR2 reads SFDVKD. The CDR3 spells CATSDSGVAGDTEAFF. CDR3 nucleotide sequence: TGTGCCACCAGTGATAGTGGAGTAGCAGGGGACACTGAAGCTTTCTTT.

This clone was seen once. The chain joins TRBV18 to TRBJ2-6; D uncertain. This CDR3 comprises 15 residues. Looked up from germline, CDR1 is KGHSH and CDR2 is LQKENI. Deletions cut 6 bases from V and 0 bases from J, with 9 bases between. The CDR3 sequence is CASSPRNSGANVLTF. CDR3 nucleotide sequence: TGTGCCAGCTCCCCGCGAAACTCTGGGGCCAACGTCCTGACTTTC.

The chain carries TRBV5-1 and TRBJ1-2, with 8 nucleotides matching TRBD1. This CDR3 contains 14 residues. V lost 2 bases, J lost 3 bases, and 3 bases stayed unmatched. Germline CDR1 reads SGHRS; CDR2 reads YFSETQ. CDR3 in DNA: TGCGCCAGCAGCTTACAGGGGGTCGACTATGGCTACACCTTC. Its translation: CASSLQGVDYGYTF.

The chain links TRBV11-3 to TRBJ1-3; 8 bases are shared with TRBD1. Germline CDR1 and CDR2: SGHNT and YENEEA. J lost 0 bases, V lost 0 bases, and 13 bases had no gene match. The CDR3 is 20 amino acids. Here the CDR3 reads CASSLDARRGTGSSGNTIYF. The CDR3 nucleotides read TGTGCCAGCAGCTTAGATGCTAGAAGGGGGACAGGCTCCTCTGGAAACACCATATATTTT.

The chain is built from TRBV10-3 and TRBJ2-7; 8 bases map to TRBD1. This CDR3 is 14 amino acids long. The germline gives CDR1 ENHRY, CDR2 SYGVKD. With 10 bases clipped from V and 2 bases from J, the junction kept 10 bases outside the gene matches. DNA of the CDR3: TGTGCCACCGCAGGGGGCGACCCCACCTACGAGCAGTACTTC. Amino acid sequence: CATAGGDPTYEQYF.

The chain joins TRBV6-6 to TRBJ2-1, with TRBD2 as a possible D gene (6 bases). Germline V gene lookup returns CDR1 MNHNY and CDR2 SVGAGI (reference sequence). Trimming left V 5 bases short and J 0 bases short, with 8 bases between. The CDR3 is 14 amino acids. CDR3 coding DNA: TGTGCCAGCAGTCTGACTAGCTCCTACAATGAGCAGTTCTTC. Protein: CASSLTSSYNEQFF.

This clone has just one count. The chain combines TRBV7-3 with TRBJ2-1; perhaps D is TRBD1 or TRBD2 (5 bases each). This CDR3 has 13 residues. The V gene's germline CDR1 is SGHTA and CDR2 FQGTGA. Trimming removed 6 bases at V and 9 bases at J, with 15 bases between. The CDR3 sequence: CASRPSRGGEQFF. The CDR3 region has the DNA TGTGCCAGCAGGCCCTCGAGGGGTGGTGAGCAGTTCTTC.

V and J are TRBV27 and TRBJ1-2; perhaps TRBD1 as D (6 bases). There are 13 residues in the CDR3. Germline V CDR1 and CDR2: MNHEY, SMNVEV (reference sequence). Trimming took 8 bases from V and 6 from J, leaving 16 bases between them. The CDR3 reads CASAALRTDGYTF. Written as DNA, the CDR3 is TGTGCCAGCGCCGCCCTCAGGACAGATGGCTACACCTTC.

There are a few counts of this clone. CDR3 amino acids: CATRGLAGGRDEQFF. The CDR3 bases are TGTGCCACCAGGGGACTAGCGGGAGGGCGGGATGAGCAGTTCTTC. The chain has TRBV24-1 and TRBJ2-1; 16 bases align to TRBD2. The CDR3 has 15 amino acids. V gave up 7 bases and J gave up 8 bases; unmatched junction bases: 4. Germline V gene sequence: CDR1 KGHDR, CDR2 SFDVKD.

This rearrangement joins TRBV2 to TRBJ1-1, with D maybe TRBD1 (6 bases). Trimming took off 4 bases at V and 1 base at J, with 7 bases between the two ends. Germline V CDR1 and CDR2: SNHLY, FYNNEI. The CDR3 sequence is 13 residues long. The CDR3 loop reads CASSVTGNTEAFF. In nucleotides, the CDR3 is TGTGCCAGCAGTGTGACAGGGAACACTGAAGCTTTCTTT.

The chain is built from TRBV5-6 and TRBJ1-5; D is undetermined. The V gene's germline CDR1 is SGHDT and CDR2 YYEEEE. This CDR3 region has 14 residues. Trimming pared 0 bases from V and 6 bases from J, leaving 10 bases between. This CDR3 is CASSLGGVAQPQHF. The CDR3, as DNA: TGTGCCAGCAGCTTGGGGGGTGTAGCTCAGCCCCAGCATTTT.

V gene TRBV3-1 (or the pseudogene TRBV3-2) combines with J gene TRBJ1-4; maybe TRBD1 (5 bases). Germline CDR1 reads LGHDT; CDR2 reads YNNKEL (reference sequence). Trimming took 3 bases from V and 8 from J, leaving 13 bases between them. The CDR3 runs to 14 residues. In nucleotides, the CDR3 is TGTGCCAGCAGCCATCTACAGGTGGGCGAAAAACTGTTTTTT. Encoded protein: CASSHLQVGEKLFF.

The CDR3 nucleotides read TGTGCCAGCAGTGACGGGGACACAGATACGCAGTATTTT. This codes for CASSDGDTDTQYF. The V call is TRBV6-4, the J call TRBJ2-3; D gene ambiguous. The germline gives CDR1 MRHNA, CDR2 SNTAGT. This CDR3 comprises 13 residues. The ends were cut back, 2 bases at V and 2 bases at J, with 5 bases in the middle.

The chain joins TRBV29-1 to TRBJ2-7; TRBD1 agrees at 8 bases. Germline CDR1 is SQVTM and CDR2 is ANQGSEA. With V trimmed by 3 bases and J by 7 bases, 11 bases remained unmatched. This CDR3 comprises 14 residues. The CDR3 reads CSVDSDRALGEQYF. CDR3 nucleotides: TGCAGCGTTGACTCGGACAGGGCTCTGGGAGAGCAGTACTTC.

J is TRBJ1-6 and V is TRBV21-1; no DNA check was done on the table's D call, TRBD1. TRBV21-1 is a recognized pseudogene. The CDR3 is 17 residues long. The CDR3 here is CASSKGYRGSYNSPLHF. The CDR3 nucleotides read TGTGCCAGCAGCAAAGGTTACAGGGGCTCCTATAATTCACCCCTCCACTTT.

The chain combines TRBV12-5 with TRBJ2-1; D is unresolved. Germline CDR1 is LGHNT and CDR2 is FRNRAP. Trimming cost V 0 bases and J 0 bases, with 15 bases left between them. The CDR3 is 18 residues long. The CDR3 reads CASGLVRFGGDSYNEQFF. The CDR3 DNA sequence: TGTGCTAGTGGTTTGGTTCGGTTTGGCGGCGACTCCTACAATGAGCAGTTCTTC.

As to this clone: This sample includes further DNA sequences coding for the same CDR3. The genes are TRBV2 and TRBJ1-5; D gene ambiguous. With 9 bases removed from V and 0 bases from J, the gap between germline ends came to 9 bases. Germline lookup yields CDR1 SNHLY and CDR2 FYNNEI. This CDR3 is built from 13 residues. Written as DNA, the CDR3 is TGTGCCAGTCGCGGAGATAGCAATCAGCCCCAGCATTTT. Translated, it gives CASRGDSNQPQHF.

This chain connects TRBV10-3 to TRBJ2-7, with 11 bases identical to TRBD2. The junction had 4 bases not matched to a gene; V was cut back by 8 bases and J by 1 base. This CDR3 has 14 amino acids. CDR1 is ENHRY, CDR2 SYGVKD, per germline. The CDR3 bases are TGTGCCATCCGGGGACTAGCGGCATCCTACGAGCAGTACTTC. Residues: CAIRGLAASYEQYF.

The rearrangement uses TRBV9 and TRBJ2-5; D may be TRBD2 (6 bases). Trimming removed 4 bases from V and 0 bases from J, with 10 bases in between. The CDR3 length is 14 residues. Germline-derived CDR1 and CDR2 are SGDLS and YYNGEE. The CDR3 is CASSSRDYQETQYF. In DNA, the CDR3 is TGTGCCAGCAGCTCCAGGGACTACCAAGAGACCCAGTACTTC.

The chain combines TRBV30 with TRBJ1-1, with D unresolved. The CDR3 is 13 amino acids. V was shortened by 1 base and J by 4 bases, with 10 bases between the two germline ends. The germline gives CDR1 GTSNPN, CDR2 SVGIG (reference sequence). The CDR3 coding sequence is TGTGCCTGGAGTGCCGAGGCATTCACTGAAGCTTTCTTT. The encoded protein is CAWSAEAFTEAFF.

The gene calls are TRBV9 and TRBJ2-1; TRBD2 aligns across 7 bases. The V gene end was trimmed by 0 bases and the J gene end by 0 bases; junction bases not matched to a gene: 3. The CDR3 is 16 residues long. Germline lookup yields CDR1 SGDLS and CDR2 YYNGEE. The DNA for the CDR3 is TGTGCCAGCAGCGTAGTAGGCGGGAGCTCCTACAATGAGCAGTTCTTC. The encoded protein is CASSVVGGSSYNEQFF.